This T cell receptor beta chain was captured in a study of T cells in Graves' hyperthyroidism and ophthalmopathy (dated by TCRdb to the late 2010s). For the wider study: Peripheral blood samples were taken at initial diagnosis, before any treatment was given. After sampling, hyperthyroidism patients received methimazole starting at 30 mg daily, and ophthalmopathy patients received high-dose intravenous methylprednisolone. An independent validation cohort of around 19 hyperthyroidism patients and about 15 patients who later progressed to ophthalmopathy tested prospective prediction of ophthalmopathy. The paper reports TCR Vbeta CDR3 sequencing of roughly 140 peripheral blood samples: 43 ophthalmopathy, roughly 80 hyperthyroidism and approximately 17 progressor patients. To identify distinguishing TCR V-J signatures, a discovery cohort of some 99 patients was used, comprising 43 with Graves' ophthalmopathy and some 60 with stable Graves' hyperthyroidism. The 75 to 100 discovery patients were randomly split 7:3 into training and test sets. The study also compared thyroid tissue and blood T-cell repertoires from more than 5 Graves' hyperthyroidism patients.

At the junction V is shortened by 1 base and J by 5 bases, with 5 bases in between. The CDR3 measures 13 amino acids from cysteine to phenylalanine. Only the CDR3 portion is preserved as DNA: 39 bases, with reading frame beginning at the first base. The germline V gene yields SGHTA for CDR1 and FQGTGA for CDR2. A patient counted as having stable Graves' hyperthyroidism if no progression to ophthalmopathy occurred over 18 months of follow-up. Hyperthyroidism patients were newly diagnosed, had a disease duration of under 2 months, and were aged 18 to 65 years. Exclusion was applied to patients with uncontrolled infections, other autoimmune diseases, pregnancy or lactation. Diagnoses relied on clinical symptoms, serum thyroxine and TRAb, thyroid ultrasound and orbital computed tomography. PBMCs were isolated from about 9.2 ml of fresh peripheral blood by Ficoll-Paque density gradient centrifugation. Total RNA was extracted using Trizol reagent, and RNA quality was assessed on an Agilent 2100 Bioanalyzer.

Amplification of TCR beta CDR3 regions was carried out from RNA transcripts. A first-round RT-PCR of the TCR CDR3 used the HTBI primer set with the Qiagen OneStep RT-PCR kit. The libraries were constructed in a second round of multiplex PCR and then size-selected and purified. Libraries were sequenced paired-end with 100 bp reads on an Illumina HiSeq2000. Per the authors' processing: SOAPnuke was used to process the raw data, throwing out any read that contained adapters or uncalled bases, had a mean Phred below 15, or lacked an exact constant-primer or identifier match. High-quality paired reads were merged with COPE v1.2.5, and unique nucleotide sequences were defined as clonotypes. MiTCR v1.1 was used to align the clonotypes against IMGT TRBV, TRBD and TRBJ reference segments. Only V-J combinations with frequency above 0.0001, covering 99% to 99.2% of repertoires, were analysed. The TCS score was defined as the ratio of F50 (clonal expansion) to E x V (chaos), calculated using BLOSUM62-based TCRdist between CDR3 peptides within each V-J. Welch's t-statistics and random forest reduced 500 to 650 V-J features to roughly 13, which were used in a naive Bayes classifier (R e1071). TCRdb passed the public sequencing reads through fastp at Q25 and MiXCR, retaining productive beta sequences. Each CDR3 protein appears once, grouped with its most common genes and DNA. The V and J calls and clone size are TCRdb's, not the authors'. The sample table records approximately 200,000 distinct CDR3 sequences; 15% to 20% of these occur just once. Approximately 40% of the sample is in the top ten clones.

Here is what the overall study found, with its caveats: Sample size was not statistically predetermined, and blinding of investigators to group allocation was not performed. Blood samples also contained most of the expanded thyroid clonotypes (frequency above 0.001), which suggests that blood repertoires may reflect thyroid immune responses. In validation, progression to ophthalmopathy was predicted by the model with almost 71% sensitivity and around 76% specificity, a median of approximately 6.5 months before onset. Ophthalmopathy was separated from stable hyperthyroidism by a 13 V-J signature model, with 85% to 90% sensitivity and 81% to 82% specificity obtained in cross-validation and 80%/75% obtained in testing.

This clonotype was seen many times. It has no known antigen specificity. No qualities accompany the bases; no much larger clone lies one base away. The sample consisted of blood. The TCR was taken from a man in his forties with Graves' hyperthyroidism. In this chain, TRBV7-3 is recombined with TRBJ2-2; the D segment cannot be called with confidence. Here the CDR3 is given as CASSLSGTGELFF. The DNA reads TGTGCCAGCAGCTTAAGTGGGACCGGGGAGCTGTTTTTT.